One sample yielded the 24 T cell receptor beta chains listed below, sequenced in a study of T cells after yellow fever vaccination. MiXCR, run by TCRdb on the 5' RACE reads, gives a single entry per CDR3 protein. The sample shows 150,000 to 200,000 distinct CDR3 sequences, roughly 6.4% of them seen only once. The input for sequencing was CD4+ T cells sorted from PBMCs, taken on the day of the first yellow fever vaccination. The receptors were gathered from a man in his late teens or twenties who received the YFV17D yellow fever vaccine.

There are many counts of this clonotype. The rearrangement links TRBV5-1 to TRBJ2-7, with 11 bases identical to TRBD2. The CDR3 has 14 residues. Germline V gene lookup returns CDR1 SGHRS and CDR2 YFSETQ. The trim removed 3 bases at V and 1 base at J, leaving 0 bases unmatched. CDR3 DNA sequence: TGCGCCAGCAGCTCTAGCGGGGGGTCCTACGAGCAGTACTTC. It is translated as CASSSSGGSYEQYF.

This clonotype appeared many times. The chain employs TRBV5-1 and TRBJ2-5; 8 positions agree with TRBD2. Looked up from germline, CDR1 is SGHRS and CDR2 is YFSETQ. The CDR3 length is 17 residues. J was trimmed by 2 bases and V by 4 bases; bases with no gene match: 13. The CDR3 protein is CASSGSWSGGRQETQYF. For the CDR3, the DNA is TGCGCCAGCAGCGGGAGTTGGAGCGGGGGACGTCAAGAGACCCAGTACTTC.

A note on this clonotype: This may come from a read error, since a much larger clone is one base off. The chain employs TRBV7-2 and TRBJ2-5, with TRBD2 identical over 7 bases. CDR1 SGHTA and CDR2 FQGNSA come from the germline V gene. V lost 2 bases and J lost 4; bases outside the gene matches: 7. The CDR3 extends over 15 amino acids. CDR3 coding DNA: TGTGCCAGCAGCTTATGGCTAACGGGGGGAGAGACCCAGTACTTC. It codes for CASSLWLTGGETQYF.

Comment on this clonotype: A junction end diverges from the germline sequence, so it may reflect a read error. This chain's CDR3 is CASSPNQIPSSEQYF. For the CDR3, the DNA is TGTGCCAGCTCACCTAACCAGATTCCATCCTCCGAGCAGTACTTC. The rearrangement links TRBV18 to TRBJ2-7; D uncertain. CDR1 is KGHSH, CDR2 LQKENI, per germline. The CDR3 has 15 amino acids.

V is TRBV12-5 and J is TRBJ2-1, with D possibly matching TRBD1 (6 bases). The V and J ends lost 6 bases and 8 bases respectively, with 11 bases between them. CDR3 length: 12 residues. The germline V gene encodes CDR1 LGHNT and CDR2 FRNRAP. In nucleotides, the CDR3 is TGTGCTAGTGGGGGGGCCAAGGATGAGCAGTTCTTC. It codes for CASGGAKDEQFF.

This clonotype was detected many times. The V call is TRBV6-5, the J call TRBJ2-1; a possible D gene is TRBD2 (6 bases). CDR3 length: 13 residues. The V end lost 2 bases, the J end lost 10 bases, and 12 bases lay between the germline ends. Germline CDR1 is MNHEY and CDR2 is SVGAGI. The CDR3 loop reads CASSYGRSLEQFF. The CDR3, as DNA: TGTGCCAGCAGTTACGGGAGGAGTTTAGAGCAGTTCTTC.

In its sample, this clonotype was seen a few times. The V call is TRBV5-4, the J call TRBJ1-6; no clear D. The V gene's germline CDR1 is SGHNT and CDR2 YYREEE (reference sequence). V lost 5 bases, J lost 7 bases, and 10 bases lay in between. CDR3 length: 13 residues. The CDR3 reads CASRVAWNSPLHF. CDR3 nucleotide sequence: TGTGCCAGCAGAGTTGCATGGAATTCACCCCTCCACTTT.

This clonotype was recorded at least ten times. V gene TRBV19 combines with J gene TRBJ2-3, with D possibly matching TRBD1 (5 bases). This CDR3 region has 14 residues. The V gene's germline CDR1 is LNHDA and CDR2 SQIVND (reference sequence). Trimming stripped 4 bases from V and 2 bases from J, with 10 bases between. CDR3 in amino acids: CASSTRQITDTQYF. The CDR3 coding sequence is TGTGCCAGTAGTACCCGACAGATCACAGATACGCAGTATTTT. Combining the CDR3 with reference TRBV19 and TRBJ2-3 gives the whole variable domain DGGITQSPKYLFRKEGQNVTLSCEQNLNHDAMYWYRQDPGQGLRLIYYSQIVNDFQKGDIAEGYSVSREKKESFPLTVTSAQKNPTAFYLCASSTRQITDTQYFGPGTRLTVL.

This clonotype showed up just a few times. The V call is TRBV20-1, the J call TRBJ1-4, with 7 positions matching TRBD1. This CDR3 region has 13 residues. Germline CDR1 reads DFQATT; CDR2 reads SNEGSKA (reference sequence). After removal of 6 bases from V and 11 bases from J, the junction contained 12 bases not matched to a gene. CDR3 region: CSAPYQGVQKLFF. The CDR3 DNA reads as TGCAGTGCACCCTATCAGGGGGTACAGAAACTGTTTTTT.

This clonotype was observed a few times. This sequence joins TRBV5-4 and TRBJ2-5; 9 positions agree with TRBD1. The CDR3 contains 15 residues. Per germline, CDR1 SGHNT and CDR2 YYREEE (reference sequence). J lost 5 bases, V lost 4 bases, and 9 bases had no gene match. In nucleotides, the CDR3 is TGTGCCAGCAGCACAGGGACAGGGCTTTCGGAGACCCAGTACTTC. Translation: CASSTGTGLSETQYF.

This clonotype was seen many times. The genes are TRBV15 and TRBJ2-7, with D unclear. There are 13 residues in the CDR3. Trimming took 0 bases from V and 2 from J, leaving 5 bases between them. Germline CDR1 and CDR2: LNHNV and YYDKDF (reference sequence). The CDR3 DNA sequence: TGTGCCACCAGCAGAGATTTGGCCTACGAGCAGTACTTC. Encoded protein: CATSRDLAYEQYF.

There are many counts of this clonotype. This sequence joins TRBV7-2 and TRBJ2-3; 9 positions match TRBD1. V lost 5 bases to trimming and J lost 1 base; unmatched junction nucleotides: 4. The CDR3 loop spans 15 amino acids. Per germline, CDR1 SGHTA and CDR2 FQGNSA. The CDR3 spells CASSPGQGRTDTQYF. The CDR3, as DNA: TGTGCCAGCAGCCCGGGACAGGGCCGCACAGATACGCAGTATTTT.

The rearrangement uses TRBV2 and TRBJ2-7; D is perhaps TRBD1 (5 bases). The CDR3 length is 12 residues. From germline, CDR1 is SNHLY and CDR2 FYNNEI. V was cut by 5 bases and J by 2 bases, with 7 bases left in between. The CDR3 spells CASSTGTYEQYF. The CDR3 DNA is TGTGCCAGCAGTACAGGAACCTACGAGCAGTACTTC.

This chain joins TRBV5-4 and TRBJ2-5; weak D call: TRBD2 (6 bases). Germline V gives CDR1 SGHNT, CDR2 YYREEE (reference sequence). This CDR3 has 16 amino acids. V lost 4 bases and J lost 4, with 20 bases in between. The CDR3 sequence: CASSRDAGTGGETQYF. In DNA form, the CDR3 reads TGTGCCAGCAGCCGCGACGCCGGAACCGGGGGAGAGACCCAGTACTTC.

Ten or more counts support this clonotype. This chain uses TRBV12-3 or TRBV12-4 with TRBJ2-3, with TRBD1 matching 8 bases. The J segment lost 4 bases and the V segment lost 2 bases, leaving 2 bases of the junction unmatched. The CDR3 covers 14 residues. CDR3 in DNA: TGTGCCAGCAGTTTATCAGGGGGCGCAGATACGCAGTATTTT. It yields the protein CASSLSGGADTQYF.

This clonotype was picked up many times. The CDR3 nucleotides are TGTGCCAGCAGCTTGGATTCGCCAGAGTCTGGCTACACCTTC. This codes for CASSLDSPESGYTF. The chain joins TRBV7-9 to TRBJ1-2; no firm D call. Germline V gene lookup returns CDR1 SEHNR and CDR2 FQNEAQ (reference sequence). V was clipped by 3 bases and J by 7 bases, with 15 bases between them. The CDR3 length is 14 residues.

The chain joins TRBV20-1 to TRBJ2-1; TRBD2 might be the D (5 bases). Germline assignment: CDR1 DFQATT and CDR2 SNEGSKA (reference sequence). The V and J ends lost 3 bases and 3 bases respectively, with 12 bases between them. The CDR3 totals 14 residues. The CDR3 region is CSASMAGLYNEQFF. The CDR3 bases are TGCAGTGCTAGCATGGCGGGCCTCTACAATGAGCAGTTCTTC.

This clonotype has just a few counts. The gene calls are TRBV7-9 and TRBJ2-7; maybe TRBD1 (6 bases). Germline V gene sequence: CDR1 SEHNR, CDR2 FQNEAQ (reference sequence). The germline V and J ends were trimmed by 7 bases and 9 bases, with 25 bases remaining between them. The CDR3 loop spans 15 amino acids. Written as DNA, the CDR3 is TGTGCCAGCACCCAACCGGGACAAAGGGTGCTGTCGCAGTACTTC. Its protein product is CASTQPGQRVLSQYF.

Many counts were recorded for this clonotype. The V gene is TRBV5-1, the J gene TRBJ2-1; D might be TRBD1 (5 bases). V lost 1 base, J lost 12 bases, and 20 bases lay in between. In germline, CDR1 is SGHRS, CDR2 YFSETQ. The CDR3 sequence is 15 residues long. CDR3 region: CASSLTTDPALGQFF. For the CDR3, the DNA is TGCGCCAGCAGCTTGACGACAGACCCGGCCTTGGGGCAGTTCTTC.

This clonotype was found many times. The chain uses TRBV15 and TRBJ2-1, with D possibly TRBD2 on 6 matching bases. In germline, CDR1 is LNHNV, CDR2 YYDKDF (reference sequence). Deletions cut 6 bases from V and 6 bases from J, with 15 bases between. This CDR3 has 14 residues. The CDR3 is CATRWGDPSNEQFF. Here the CDR3 DNA reads TGTGCCACCAGGTGGGGGGACCCAAGCAATGAGCAGTTCTTC.

This clonotype was counted only a few times. The V call is TRBV5-1, the J call TRBJ1-1; 8 bases are a match to TRBD1. CDR1 is SGHRS and CDR2 is YFSETQ in the germline V gene. The CDR3 covers 16 residues. The V and J ends lost 3 bases and 8 bases, in that order; junction bases with no gene match: 15. CDR3 sequence: CASSWQTGQGRTEAFF. In DNA, the CDR3 is TGCGCCAGCAGCTGGCAGACCGGACAGGGTCGAACCGAAGCTTTCTTT.

This clonotype was counted between two and nine times. The chain couples TRBV19 to TRBJ2-3; perhaps TRBD2 as D (7 bases). CDR1 is LNHDA and CDR2 is SQIVND in the germline V gene (reference sequence). This CDR3 contains 17 residues. V was trimmed by 8 bases and J by 1 base, leaving 22 bases between them. In DNA form, the CDR3 reads TGTGCCAGTTCCCAAGCGGGACAAGCTTGGGGCACAGATACGCAGTATTTT. Residues: CASSQAGQAWGTDTQYF.

V is TRBV7-9 and J is TRBJ2-7, with D perhaps matching TRBD1 (6 bases). Trimming stripped 5 bases from V and 6 bases from J, with 17 bases between. This CDR3 has 14 residues. Per the germline V gene, CDR1 is SEHNR and CDR2 is FQNEAQ (reference sequence). The CDR3 nucleotides read TGTGCCAGCAGCGACCGGGACAAGCCTTCCGAGCAGTACTTC. Protein product: CASSDRDKPSEQYF.

This clonotype showed up many times. This sequence joins TRBV29-1 and TRBJ2-5, with D tentatively TRBD1 or TRBD2 (6 bases each). There are 13 residues in the CDR3. Trimming pared 4 bases from V and 5 bases from J, leaving 14 bases between. Germline V gene lookup returns CDR1 SQVTM and CDR2 ANQGSEA. The CDR3 region has the DNA TGCAGCGTTGTAAGGGGGGCGGAGGAGACCCAGTACTTC. Translated, it gives CSVVRGAEETQYF.